This TCR beta chain stems from a study of Graves' ophthalmopathy and Graves' hyperthyroidism. Trimming at V came to 7 bases and at J to 1 base, leaving 9 bases not matched to a gene. This CDR3 spans 15 amino acids. There are a few counts of this clonotype. The antigen remains undetermined. Beta-chain TCR CDR3 regions were amplified from RNA transcripts. Investigators did first-round RT-PCR with HTBI primers, then second-round multiplex PCR. Each CDR3 protein gets one entry after TCRdb re-called the multiplex PCR reads with MiXCR. Of roughly 610,000 distinct CDR3 sequences in the sample, 20% to 25% were seen once. Hyperthyroidism in these 18- to 65-year-old patients was newly diagnosed, lasting under 2 months. Serum thyroxine and TRAb, along with clinical symptoms, thyroid ultrasound and orbital computed tomography, were what diagnosis relied on. Study findings and constraints: A 13-signature model separated ophthalmopathy from stable hyperthyroidism, just over 85% sensitivity, about 81% specificity.

This chain uses TRBV12-3 or TRBV12-4 with TRBJ2-5; 7 bases line up with TRBD2. Input material: peripheral blood. The TCR sequence derives from a woman in her late teens or twenties with stable Graves' hyperthyroidism. Some clones in this sample may be carry-over from other donors' samples. CDR3 coding DNA: TGTGCCAGCACGCAGGGACTAAACTTCCAAGAGACCCAGTACTTC. Its translation: CASTQGLNFQETQYF.